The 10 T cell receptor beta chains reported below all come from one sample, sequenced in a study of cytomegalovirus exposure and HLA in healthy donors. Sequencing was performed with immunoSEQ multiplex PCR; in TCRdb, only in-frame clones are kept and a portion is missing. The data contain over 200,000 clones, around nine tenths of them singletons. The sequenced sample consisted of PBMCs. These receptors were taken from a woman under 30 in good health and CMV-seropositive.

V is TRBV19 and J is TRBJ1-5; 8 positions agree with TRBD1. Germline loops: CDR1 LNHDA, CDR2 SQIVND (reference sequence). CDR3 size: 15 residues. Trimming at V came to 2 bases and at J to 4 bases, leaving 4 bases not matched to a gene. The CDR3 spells CASSILTGGNQPQHF. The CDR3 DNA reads TGTGCCAGTAGTATATTAACAGGGGGTAATCAGCCCCAGCATTTT.

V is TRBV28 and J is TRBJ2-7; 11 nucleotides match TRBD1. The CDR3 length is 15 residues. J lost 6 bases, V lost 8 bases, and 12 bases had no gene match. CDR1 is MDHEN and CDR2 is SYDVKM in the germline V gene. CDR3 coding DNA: TGTGCCAGCGACCGGACAGGGGGCTTTCGAAGCGAGCAGTACTTC. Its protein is CASDRTGGFRSEQYF.

The CDR3 DNA sequence: TGTGCCAGCAGTGGGGACAGGTGGAGGTGGTATGGCTACACCTTC. It specifies CASSGDRWRWYGYTF. The V gene is TRBV6-1, the J gene TRBJ1-2; 8 bases are shared with TRBD1. Losses at the gene ends were 4 bases for V and 5 bases for J; bases not matched to a gene: 9. The CDR3 has 15 residues. Germline V gene sequence: CDR1 MNHNS, CDR2 SASEGT.

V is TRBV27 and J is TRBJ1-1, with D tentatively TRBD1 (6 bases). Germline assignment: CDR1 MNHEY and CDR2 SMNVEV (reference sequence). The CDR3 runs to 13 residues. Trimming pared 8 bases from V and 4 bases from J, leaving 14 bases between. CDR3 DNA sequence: TGTGCCAGCGGTCCGGGACATCTCACTGAAGCTTTCTTT. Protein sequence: CASGPGHLTEAFF.

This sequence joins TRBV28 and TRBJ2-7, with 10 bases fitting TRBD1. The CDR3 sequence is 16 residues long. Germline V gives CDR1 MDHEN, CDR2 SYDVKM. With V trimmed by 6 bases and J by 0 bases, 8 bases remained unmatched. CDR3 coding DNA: TGTGCCAGCAGGATCACCGGGACAGGGGTCTCCTACGAGCAGTACTTC. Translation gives CASRITGTGVSYEQYF.

The CDR3 DNA is TGCGCCAGCAGCTTAACTTTTCGGTCGGACTATGGCTACACCTTC. This encodes CASSLTFRSDYGYTF. The chain joins TRBV5-1 to TRBJ1-2, with D uncertain. The germline V gene encodes CDR1 SGHRS and CDR2 YFSETQ. The CDR3 sequence is 15 residues long. Trimming took 2 bases from V and 3 from J, leaving 14 bases between them.

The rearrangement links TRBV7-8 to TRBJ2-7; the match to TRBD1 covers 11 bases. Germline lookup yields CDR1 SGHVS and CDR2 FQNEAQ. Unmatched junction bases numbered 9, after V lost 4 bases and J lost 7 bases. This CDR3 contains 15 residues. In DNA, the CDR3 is TGTGCCAGCAGCTCCGGACAGGGGGCCGTCGGGGAGCAGTACTTC. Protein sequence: CASSSGQGAVGEQYF.

The CDR3, as DNA: TGCGCCAGCAGCTCTAGGGGGCGCGAAAAACTGTTTTTT. This codes for CASSSRGREKLFF. The V call is TRBV5-1, the J call TRBJ1-4; TRBD1 matches 7 bases. The V gene end was trimmed by 3 bases and the J gene end by 8 bases; junction bases not matched to a gene: 4. The germline gives CDR1 SGHRS, CDR2 YFSETQ. This CDR3 is built from 13 residues.

The CDR3 sequence: CASSRGGRTDTQYF. The CDR3 DNA reads TGTGCCAGCAGCCGCGGGGGGCGCACAGATACGCAGTATTTT. This chain uses TRBV7-9 with TRBJ2-3; TRBD2 matches at 8 bases. CDR1 and CDR2 from the germline V gene are SEHNR and FQNEAQ (reference sequence). V lost 5 bases to trimming and J lost 1 base; unmatched junction nucleotides: 2. This CDR3 is built from 14 residues.

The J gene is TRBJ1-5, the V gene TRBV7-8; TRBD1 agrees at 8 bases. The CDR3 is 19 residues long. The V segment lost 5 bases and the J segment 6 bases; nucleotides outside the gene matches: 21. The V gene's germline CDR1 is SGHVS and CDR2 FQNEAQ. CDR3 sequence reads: CASSRSPGTGTGSIQPQHF. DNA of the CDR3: TGTGCCAGCAGCCGTAGTCCCGGGACAGGTACGGGTAGTATTCAGCCCCAGCATTTT.